This T cell receptor (beta chain) was profiled in a study of glioma-infiltrating T cells after dendritic cell vaccination listed by TCRdb under 2016. With regard to the full study: The cohort comprised around 15 glioblastoma patients from Phase I and II dendritic cell vaccination trials, 9 newly diagnosed and 6 with recurrent disease. Patients received autologous tumor lysate-pulsed dendritic cell vaccination between about 2003 and 2013. The vaccine consisted of monocyte-derived dendritic cells cultured about 7 days with IL-4 and GM-CSF, then pulsed overnight with autologous tumor lysate. Each patient was given three intradermal dendritic cell vaccine injections, spaced two weeks apart, in the arm below the axilla. In glioblastoma patients vaccinated with dendritic cells, deep sequencing of TCR beta CDR3 regions served to measure the amount of tumor-infiltrating lymphocytes and to compare repertoires between tumor and blood. Survival after dendritic cell vaccination was correlated with TCR sequencing metrics, such as TIL content and the overlap between tumor and blood repertoires. Study-wide findings and limitations: No direct relationship between TCR clonality and survival was found, suggesting a diverse polyclonal response may matter. After dendritic cell vaccination, a higher estimated pretreatment TIL content predicted longer time to progression and longer overall survival. The three-group TCR overlap response model was characterized as speculative, and prospective validation of the model was stated to be required. The cohort was small and heterogeneous, only a few patients had full blood and tumor sets, and even fewer had initial-recurrent tumor pairs.

TCRB CDR3 regions were amplified from approximately 2 ug genomic DNA, or all available DNA if less, using the immunoSEQ assay. The multiplex PCR employed 60 forward primers targeting TCR V beta segments and 13 reverse primers targeting J beta segments. Synthetic control templates were spiked into each sample at limiting dilution to estimate reads per starting template. The Illumina HiSeq System generated sequencing reads of 87 bp. Per the source publication's procedure: To remove PCR and sequencing errors, closely related sequences were merged with a nearest neighbor algorithm. TCR overlap was defined as the percentage of unique tumor TCR beta sequences that were also present in the same patient's peripheral blood. The table was pulled from immuneACCESS by TCRdb, which kept in-frame rearrangements only. Such tables lose some clones; where checked, under half of the loss comes from unresolved V genes, and the rest has no known cause. The DNA gave D and trimming, while V, J and clone size come from that table. The table for this sample lists tens of thousands of clones; around 83% of them were counted only once. Clones ranked in the top ten supply 5.5% to 8% of the sample.

The table lists this clone with a few counts. Its antigen is currently not known. Base quality data are lacking; no much larger clone is found one base away. The sample's time point label, in plain terms: after dendritic cell vaccination, including at tumor progression/relapse. Selection of patients required sufficient residual fresh-frozen tumor tissue and over two years of available survival data. None of the glioblastoma patients carried an isocitrate dehydrogenase mutation, although molecular status otherwise varied. PBMC collection took place before vaccination, two weeks after the third vaccination, and at tumor progression if progression occurred. The Qiagen DNeasy Blood extraction Kit was used to extract genomic DNA. Source: blood, taken after dendritic cell vaccination. The clonotype originates from a human donor with glioblastoma.

The sequenced DNA: TGTGCCAGCAGTTCAGGTCCCCCTGAAGCTTTCTTT. This gives the protein CASSSGPPEAFF. The chain joins TRBV6-5 to TRBJ1-1; there is no confident call for the D gene. CDR1 and CDR2 are drawn from the germline V gene: MNHEY, SVGAGI. V loses 4 bases of germline sequence and J loses 6 bases, and the interval between the two ends is 9 bases. The CDR3 starts with the cysteine, ends with the phenylalanine, and has 12 residues. Solely the CDR3 DNA is kept, with 36 bases framed from the first base.